The 7 T cell receptor beta chains below were found in one sample sequenced in a study of T cells in Graves' hyperthyroidism and ophthalmopathy. RNA transcripts gave rise to amplified TCR beta CDR3 regions. HTBI primers were used for first-round RT-PCR of the TCR CDR3. TCRdb ran MiXCR on the multiplex PCR reads and lists one entry per CDR3 protein. The profile covers 500,000 to 600,000 distinct CDR3 sequences, with around 42% appearing a single time and around 17% taken by the ten largest. What was sequenced was peripheral blood or thyroid tissue (not recorded which). The receptors shown here come from an adult woman with Graves' disease, either hyperthyroidism or ophthalmopathy (not recorded which).

The rearrangement links TRBV5-1 to TRBJ1-4, with D possibly TRBD1 on 6 matching bases. The CDR3 is 12 residues long. The germline gives CDR1 SGHRS, CDR2 YFSETQ. V was clipped by 4 bases and J by 8 bases, with 9 bases between them. Here the CDR3 reads CASSGGHEKLFF. CDR3 DNA: TGCGCCAGCAGCGGGGGCCACGAAAAACTGTTTTTT.

A remark on this clonotype: Germline is not matched at one junction end, which may reflect a read error. The chain uses TRBV10-3 and TRBJ1-1; D is unresolved. Germline V gives CDR1 ENHRY, CDR2 SYGVKD. The CDR3 totals 10 residues. CDR3 coding DNA: TGTGCCAGCAGTGATCCGAGGGCTTTCTTT. Its translation is CASSDPRAFF.

This clonotype has at least ten counts. The V gene is TRBV7-2, the J gene TRBJ1-5, with unresolved D. V lost 3 bases to trimming and J lost 6 bases, with 9 bases between them. The CDR3 contains 13 residues. Germline-derived CDR1 and CDR2 are SGHTA and FQGNSA. The CDR3 sequence: CASSFEAGQPQHF. The DNA of the CDR3 is TGTGCCAGCAGCTTCGAGGCGGGTCAGCCCCAGCATTTT.

This clonotype was observed at least ten times. The chain uses TRBV5-1 and TRBJ1-2, with TRBD1 as a possible D gene (5 bases). Trimming pared 3 bases from V and 5 bases from J, leaving 14 bases between. The germline V gene has CDR1 SGHRS and CDR2 YFSETQ. The CDR3 covers 14 residues. This CDR3 is CASSSSGRTYGYTF. The CDR3 region has the DNA TGCGCCAGCAGCTCGTCGGGACGGACTTATGGCTACACCTTC.

This rearrangement joins TRBV10-3 to TRBJ1-2; D remains ambiguous. CDR3 length equals 13 residues. V was trimmed by 2 bases and J by 2 bases, leaving 6 bases between them. The V gene's germline CDR1 is ENHRY and CDR2 SYGVKD. The CDR3 DNA reads as TGTGCCATCAGTGAGACCGAAAACTATGGCTACACCTTC. Protein sequence: CAISETENYGYTF.

This clonotype has at least ten counts. The gene calls are TRBV20-1 and TRBJ1-1; D unclear. The CDR3 totals 17 residues. The V and J ends lost 6 bases and 6 bases respectively, with 29 bases between them. Germline lookup yields CDR1 DFQATT and CDR2 SNEGSKA (reference sequence). The CDR3: CSAKFAGYRHGASEAFF. CDR3 coding DNA: TGCAGTGCCAAATTCGCAGGATACCGACATGGCGCCTCTGAAGCTTTCTTT.

The CDR3 DNA follows: TGTGCCAGCCGCGGACACAGGAGCAATCAGCCCCAGCATTTT. It yields the protein CASRGHRSNQPQHF. The chain has TRBV2 and TRBJ1-5, with D possibly matching TRBD1 (5 bases). This CDR3 has 14 residues. From germline, CDR1 is SNHLY and CDR2 FYNNEI. V lost 8 bases, J lost 1 base, and 12 bases lay in between.